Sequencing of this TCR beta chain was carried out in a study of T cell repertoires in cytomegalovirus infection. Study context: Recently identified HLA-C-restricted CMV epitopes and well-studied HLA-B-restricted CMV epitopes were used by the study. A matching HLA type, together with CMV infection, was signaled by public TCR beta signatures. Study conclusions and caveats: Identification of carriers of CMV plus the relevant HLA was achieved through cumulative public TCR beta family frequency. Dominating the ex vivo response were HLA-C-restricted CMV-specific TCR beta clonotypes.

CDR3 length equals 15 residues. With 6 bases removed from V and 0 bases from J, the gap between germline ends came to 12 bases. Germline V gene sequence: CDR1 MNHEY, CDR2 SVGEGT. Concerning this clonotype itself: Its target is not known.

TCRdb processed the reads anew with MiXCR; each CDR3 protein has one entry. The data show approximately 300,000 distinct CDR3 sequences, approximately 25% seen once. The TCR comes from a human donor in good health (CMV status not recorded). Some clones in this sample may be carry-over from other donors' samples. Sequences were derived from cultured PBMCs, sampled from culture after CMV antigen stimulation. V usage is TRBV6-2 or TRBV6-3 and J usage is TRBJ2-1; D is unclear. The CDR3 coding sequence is TGTGCCAGCAGAACCGGGTACAGCTCCTACAATGAGCAGTTCTTC. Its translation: CASRTGYSSYNEQFF.